The 2 T cell receptor beta chains in this list originate from one sample, sequenced in a study of CD8 T cells in Susac syndrome. An amount of RNA that ranged from about 0.45 to 1 ug was reverse transcribed with random hexamers. TCRdb reprocessed the immunoSEQ multiplex PCR reads with MiXCR, giving one entry per CDR3 protein. The sample has roughly 120,000 distinct CDR3 sequences, around 94% seen once. Input material: CD4+ T cells from PBMCs. Receptor source: a human donor in good health.

The chain links TRBV3-1 to TRBJ2-5; 8 bases agree with TRBD2. Germline CDR1 LGHDT, CDR2 YNNKEL (reference sequence). The CDR3 sequence is 15 residues long. Trimming took 3 bases from V and 3 from J; bases not matched to a gene: 6. CDR3 DNA: TGTGCCAGCAGCCAGAGGACTAGCCGGGAAGAGACCCAGTACTTC. Protein: CASSQRTSREETQYF.

V usage is TRBV5-1 and J usage is TRBJ1-1; perhaps TRBD1 as D (6 bases). Trimming took 3 bases from V and 6 from J, leaving 15 bases between them. CDR1 is SGHRS, CDR2 YFSETQ, per germline. The CDR3 runs 14 residues. The CDR3 coding sequence is TGCGCCAGCAGCTCCCCCAACAGGGAAGCTGAAGCTTTCTTT. Amino acids: CASSSPNREAEAFF.